Each of the 12 T cell receptor beta chains below was sequenced from the same sample in a study of blood T cell repertoires in COVID-19. Sequencing was performed with immunoSEQ multiplex PCR; in TCRdb, only in-frame clones are kept and a portion is missing. The table records tens of thousands of clones, approximately 80% of them present only once. Source material: peripheral blood. Source of these receptors: a middle-aged man with COVID-19, enrolled during active disease.

The DNA of the CDR3 is TGTGCCAGCAGCTTGGGGGGAGGACCCCTTGGGAATGAGCAGTTCTTC. It specifies CASSLGGGPLGNEQFF. The rearrangement joins TRBV7-8 to TRBJ2-1; D may be TRBD2 (6 bases). V lost 3 bases to trimming and J lost 7 bases, with 19 bases between them. This CDR3 contains 16 residues. Per the germline V gene, CDR1 is SGHVS and CDR2 is FQNEAQ. The full variable domain, rest sourced from reference TRBV7-8 and TRBJ2-1, is GAGVSQSPRYKVAKRGQDVALRCDPISGHVSLFWYQQALGQGPEFLTYFQNEAQLDKSGLPSDRFFAERPEGSVSTLKIQRTQQEDSAVYLCASSLGGGPLGNEQFFGPGTRLTVL.

The chain has TRBV11-2 and TRBJ1-1; unclear D gene. Germline V gene lookup returns CDR1 SGHAT and CDR2 FQNNGV. The V end lost 5 bases, the J end lost 4 bases, and 11 bases lay between the germline ends. This CDR3 contains 13 residues. The CDR3 DNA follows: TGTGCCAGCAGCCAGGACCGGGGCACTGAAGCTTTCTTT. Its translation: CASSQDRGTEAFF.

This clone was seen a few times. The chain combines TRBV15 with TRBJ2-3, with a tentative D call TRBD2 (6 bases). Germline lookup yields CDR1 LNHNV and CDR2 YYDKDF (reference sequence). With 0 bases removed from V and 4 bases from J, the gap between germline ends came to 14 bases. CDR3 length: 16 amino acids. CDR3 in amino acids: CATSRDRGSGPDTQYF. In DNA form, the CDR3 reads TGTGCCACCAGCAGAGATAGGGGTAGCGGCCCAGATACGCAGTATTTT.

This chain uses TRBV5-1 with TRBJ1-5, with TRBD1 matching 7 bases. V was pared by 2 bases and J by 2 bases, with 4 bases of the junction left unmatched. There are 15 residues in the CDR3. CDR1 and CDR2 from the germline V gene are SGHRS and YFSETQ. DNA of the CDR3: TGCGCCAGCAGCTTCTCGGGACAGCGCAATCAGCCCCAGCATTTT. It yields the protein CASSFSGQRNQPQHF.

This clone was seen once. V gene TRBV24-1 combines with J gene TRBJ1-5; no clear D gene. This CDR3 is built from 16 residues. The germline gives CDR1 KGHDR, CDR2 SFDVKD. Trimming cost V 2 bases and J 2 bases, with 12 bases left between them. CDR3 loop: CATSDSLGVGNQPQHF. For the CDR3, the DNA is TGTGCCACCAGTGATTCCCTCGGGGTGGGCAATCAGCCCCAGCATTTT.

The chain couples TRBV12-3 or TRBV12-4 to TRBJ2-5, with D hard to call. This CDR3 contains 13 residues. V shed 5 bases and J shed 0 bases, with 7 bases lying between them. The CDR3 protein is CASSLSYQETQYF. DNA for the CDR3: TGTGCCAGCAGTCTTAGCTACCAAGAGACCCAGTACTTC.

The genes are TRBV9 and TRBJ2-6; 10 bases are shared with TRBD2. The CDR3 spans 20 residues. Trimming removed 3 bases from V and 0 bases from J; junction bases left unmatched: 12. Germline V CDR1 and CDR2: SGDLS, YYNGEE. CDR3 protein: CASSALPIAGGVSGANVLTF. The CDR3 nucleotides read TGTGCCAGCAGCGCCCTACCAATAGCGGGAGGCGTCTCTGGGGCCAACGTCCTGACTTTC.

This clone was detected only once. The V and J genes are TRBV19 and TRBJ1-1; perhaps TRBD1 as D (6 bases). Between the trimmed V and J ends, which lost 6 bases and 1 base, there was a span of 18 bases. Germline CDR1 LNHDA, CDR2 SQIVND (reference sequence). This CDR3 region has 16 residues. CDR3 sequence reads: CASRMDPGTKNTEAFF. The CDR3 region has the DNA TGTGCCAGTAGAATGGATCCCGGGACAAAGAACACTGAAGCTTTCTTT.

This chain connects TRBV30 to TRBJ1-1, with D perhaps matching TRBD1 (6 bases). CDR1 is GTSNPN and CDR2 is SVGIG in the germline V gene (reference sequence). The length of the CDR3 is 15 residues. Trimming removed 3 bases at V and 1 base at J, with 15 bases between. This CDR3 is CAWRTARRGNTEAFF. CDR3 DNA: TGTGCCTGGAGGACAGCCCGCAGGGGGAACACTGAAGCTTTCTTT.

The chain is built from TRBV27 and TRBJ2-1; D not certain. CDR3 length equals 15 residues. V dropped 3 bases and J dropped 0 bases, with 9 bases sitting between them. The germline CDR1 and CDR2 sequences are MNHEY and SMNVEV (reference sequence). For the CDR3, the DNA is TGTGCCAGCAGTTTTGGTGATAGCTCCTACAATGAGCAGTTCTTC. Amino acids: CASSFGDSSYNEQFF.

The chain links TRBV9 to TRBJ2-7, with 7 bases aligning to TRBD1. Trimming at V came to 7 bases and at J to 2 bases, leaving 9 bases not matched to a gene. The CDR3 totals 14 residues. Germline V gene data show CDR1 as SGDLS and CDR2 as YYNGEE. The CDR3 region is CASSITGVAYEQYF. Written as DNA, the CDR3 is TGTGCCAGCTCTATTACAGGGGTCGCCTACGAGCAGTACTTC.

The rearrangement uses TRBV4-3 and TRBJ2-4; TRBD2 might be the D (5 bases). Germline CDR1 and CDR2: LGHNA and YSLEER. Trimming shortened V by 3 bases and J by 3 bases, and 9 bases separated the two germline ends. The CDR3 contains 14 residues. CDR3 residues: CASSQRVDKNIQYF. CDR3 DNA sequence: TGCGCCAGCAGCCAGAGGGTAGACAAAAACATTCAGTACTTC.